The clone carrying this TCR beta chain was seen at least ten times. Antigen: not known. This sample was taken from a study of T cell repertoires in cytomegalovirus infection. Across the study: Public TCR beta signatures were indicative of both CMV infection and a matching HLA type. Whole-study results and caveats: CMV carriers with the relevant HLA were identified by cumulative public TCR beta family frequency. Clonotype analysis showed dominance of the ex vivo response by HLA-C-restricted CMV-specific TCR beta clonotypes.

V dropped 5 bases and J dropped 2; count of bases not matched to a gene: 2. Germline-derived CDR1 and CDR2 are MNHEY and SVGAGI. The CDR3 has 15 residues. In TCRdb, the reads were re-called with MiXCR into one record per CDR3 protein. The top ten clones hold around 15% of a sample with around 900,000 distinct CDR3 sequences, around 30% of them seen once. The specimen comprised cultured CD8+ T cells from PBMCs, sampled from culture after CMV antigen stimulation. The clonotype comes from a human donor in good health (CMV status not recorded). Some clones in this sample may be carry-over from other donors' samples. This chain connects TRBV6-5 to TRBJ2-3, with 12 bases aligning to TRBD2. CDR3 residues: CASSTSGGYTDTQYF. CDR3 nucleotides: TGTGCCAGCAGTACTAGCGGGGGGTACACAGATACGCAGTATTTT.